These T cell receptor beta chains were read from a single sample in a study of response to subunit inactivated influenza vaccine. One entry per CDR3 protein, called by TCRdb with MiXCR from the RT-PCR reads. The table shows around 570,000 distinct CDR3 sequences, with 7.6% occurring only once. Sequences were derived from PBMCs from blood, sampled less than 25 months after vaccination. The source of these receptors is a man aged 50 to 69 who received an inactivated influenza vaccine. Each CDR3 is given with its conserved first and last residue. The order of the fields is V gene, D gene, J gene, clone size, CDR3 DNA, CDR3 protein. The D gene is left open where the match is weak. Size values are once, few and many counts, or a class for expanded clones, and some rows have none.

V gene: TRBV28
D gene: TRBD2
J gene: TRBJ2-3
clone size: -
CDR3 DNA: TGTGCCAGCAACCCTAACGGGGCTAGCGGGAGACCAGATACGCAGTATTTT
CDR3 protein: CASNPNGASGRPDTQYF

V gene: TRBV28
D gene: TRBD1
J gene: TRBJ2-7
clone size: many
CDR3 DNA: TGTGCCAGCACCCACGGGCCGGGACAGGGCCTATTTTTGAGGTACTTC
CDR3 protein: CASTHGPGQGLFLRYF

V gene: TRBV5-1
D gene: TRBD1
J gene: TRBJ2-1
clone size: many
CDR3 DNA: TGCGCCAGCAGCTCTGATTGGTGGGACAGGGGAAACAATGAGCAGTTCTTC
CDR3 protein: CASSSDWWDRGNNEQFF

V gene: TRBV10-2
D gene: -
J gene: TRBJ1-6
clone size: few
CDR3 DNA: TGCGCCAGTACCGAAGGATTCGGGGGGAACTCACCCCTCCACTTT
CDR3 protein: CASTEGFGGNSPLHF

V gene: TRBV29-1
D gene: TRBD1
J gene: TRBJ2-1
clone size: many
CDR3 DNA: TGCAGCGTTAGGGGGCCGTCCTACAATGAGCAGTTCTTC
CDR3 protein: CSVRGPSYNEQFF

V gene: TRBV4-1
D gene: TRBD2
J gene: TRBJ2-7
clone size: few
CDR3 DNA: TGCGCCAGCAGCCAAGGGGCTAGCGGGAGGGCCGACCACGAGCAGTACTTC
CDR3 protein: CASSQGASGRADHEQYF

V gene: TRBV20-1
D gene: -
J gene: TRBJ1-5
clone size: -
CDR3 DNA: TGCAGTGCTAGAAGGGCAATGTATAGCAATCAGCCCCAGCATTTT
CDR3 protein: CSARRAMYSNQPQHF

V gene: TRBV18
D gene: TRBD1
J gene: TRBJ2-1
clone size: few
CDR3 DNA: TGTGCCAGCTTCAGGACAGGGAGCGATGAGCAGTTCTTC
CDR3 protein: CASFRTGSDEQFF

V gene: TRBV12-3/TRBV12-4
D gene: TRBD2
J gene: TRBJ2-1
clone size: many
CDR3 DNA: TGTGCCAGCAGTGAACTAGCGGGAGGATACAATGAGCAGTTCTTC
CDR3 protein: CASSELAGGYNEQFF

V gene: TRBV20-1
D gene: -
J gene: TRBJ2-6
clone size: -
CDR3 DNA: TGCAGTGCTCCGCAGGGTCCTGGGGCCAACGTCCTGACTTTC
CDR3 protein: CSAPQGPGANVLTF

V gene: TRBV20-1
D gene: TRBD1
J gene: TRBJ1-1
clone size: -
CDR3 DNA: TGCAGTGCCTTAAGGACAGGGCGAGGCGCTGAAGCTTTCTTT
CDR3 protein: CSALRTGRGAEAFF

V gene: TRBV19
D gene: -
J gene: TRBJ2-1
clone size: few
CDR3 DNA: TGTGCCAGTAGTATGTCCTTCGTGAGCTCCTACAATGAGCAGTTCTTC
CDR3 protein: CASSMSFVSSYNEQFF

V gene: TRBV15
D gene: -
J gene: TRBJ2-1
clone size: many
CDR3 DNA: TGTGCCACCAGCAGAGATAAAAACAATGAGCAGTTCTTC
CDR3 protein: CATSRDKNNEQFF

V gene: TRBV6-5
D gene: TRBD2
J gene: TRBJ2-1
clone size: few
CDR3 DNA: TGTGCCAGCAGTTATTCTAGCGGGAGTACCTACAATGAGCAGTTCTTC
CDR3 protein: CASSYSSGSTYNEQFF

V gene: TRBV19
D gene: -
J gene: TRBJ1-6
clone size: many
CDR3 DNA: TGTGCCAGTAGTATAGATCGGAGGTCACCCCTCCACTTT
CDR3 protein: CASSIDRRSPLHF

V gene: TRBV5-1
D gene: TRBD1
J gene: TRBJ2-7
clone size: few
CDR3 DNA: TGCGCCAGCAGTTCCGGGACAGGACAATACGAGCAGTACTTC
CDR3 protein: CASSSGTGQYEQYF

V gene: TRBV5-1
D gene: TRBD2
J gene: TRBJ2-5
clone size: few
CDR3 DNA: TGCGCCAGCAGCTTGTCAGGGACTAGCGGGACCTGGAGTAGGGGAGAGACCCAGTACTTC
CDR3 protein: CASSLSGTSGTWSRGETQYF

V gene: TRBV12-3/TRBV12-4
D gene: -
J gene: TRBJ2-2
clone size: -
CDR3 DNA: TGTGCCAGCAGTTTCCTGCGGGCCACCGGGGAGCTGTTTTTT
CDR3 protein: CASSFLRATGELFF

V gene: TRBV7-6
D gene: -
J gene: TRBJ1-4
clone size: -
CDR3 DNA: TGTGCCAGCAGCTTCAAGAGAGGGACCCACGCAACTAATGAAAAACTGTTTTTT
CDR3 protein: CASSFKRGTHATNEKLFF

V gene: TRBV18
D gene: TRBD1
J gene: TRBJ2-7
clone size: few
CDR3 DNA: TGTGCCAGCTCACCCGGGACAGGTACTTGGGAGCAGTACTTC
CDR3 protein: CASSPGTGTWEQYF

V gene: TRBV7-9
D gene: -
J gene: TRBJ1-2
clone size: few
CDR3 DNA: TGTGCCAGCAGCCCAATCGAATTGGGCCAAAACTATGGCTACACCTTC
CDR3 protein: CASSPIELGQNYGYTF

V gene: TRBV12-3/TRBV12-4
D gene: -
J gene: TRBJ1-1
clone size: -
CDR3 DNA: TGTGCCAGCAGGGCTCCGCTGGTGAACACTGAAGCTTTCTTT
CDR3 protein: CASRAPLVNTEAFF

V gene: TRBV5-4
D gene: -
J gene: TRBJ2-2
clone size: -
CDR3 DNA: TGTGCCAGCAGATCGGGACTCTTGAACACCGGGGAGCTGTTTTTT
CDR3 protein: CASRSGLLNTGELFF

V gene: TRBV15
D gene: TRBD1
J gene: TRBJ2-7
clone size: -
CDR3 DNA: TGTGCCACCAGCAGAGATTTAACAGGGGTAGGGGCCTACGAGCAGTACTTC
CDR3 protein: CATSRDLTGVGAYEQYF

V gene: TRBV20-1
D gene: -
J gene: TRBJ2-3
clone size: few
CDR3 DNA: TGCAGTGGAGTGAGTCGGGACCGCCGCACGGATACGCAGTATTTT
CDR3 protein: CSGVSRDRRTDTQYF

V gene: TRBV9
D gene: TRBD2
J gene: TRBJ2-4
clone size: -
CDR3 DNA: TGTGCCAGCAGCGCTAGCGGGGGGGCCTTTGGGGAAAACATTCAGTACTTC
CDR3 protein: CASSASGGAFGENIQYF

V gene: TRBV30
D gene: TRBD1
J gene: TRBJ2-3
clone size: few
CDR3 DNA: TGTGCCTGGAGCTCGAGGACAGGGAGAGGACGAGATACGCAGTATTTT
CDR3 protein: CAWSSRTGRGRDTQYF

V gene: TRBV9
D gene: -
J gene: TRBJ1-3
clone size: few
CDR3 DNA: TGTGCCAGCAGCGGCGACGGGACCTATGGAAACACCATATATTTT
CDR3 protein: CASSGDGTYGNTIYF

V gene: TRBV7-2
D gene: -
J gene: TRBJ2-1
clone size: few
CDR3 DNA: TGTGCCAGCAGCCCCCGGTCCAGGGAAAACTACAATGAGCAGTTCTTC
CDR3 protein: CASSPRSRENYNEQFF

V gene: TRBV12-3/TRBV12-4
D gene: TRBD1
J gene: TRBJ2-3
clone size: few
CDR3 DNA: TGTGCCAGCAGTCGCGGACAGGTCCCAGGACATACGCAGTATTTT
CDR3 protein: CASSRGQVPGHTQYF

V gene: TRBV7-2
D gene: -
J gene: TRBJ2-1
clone size: many
CDR3 DNA: TGTGCCAGCAGCCGTATCCCGGGACACAGTTACAATGAGCAGTTCTTC
CDR3 protein: CASSRIPGHSYNEQFF

V gene: TRBV6-2/TRBV6-3
D gene: -
J gene: TRBJ2-7
clone size: few
CDR3 DNA: TGTGCCAGCAGCTCGGGGCCTCTCTCCTACGAGCAGTACTTC
CDR3 protein: CASSSGPLSYEQYF

V gene: TRBV11-2
D gene: TRBD2
J gene: TRBJ2-1
clone size: many
CDR3 DNA: TGTGCCAGCAGCTTAATTAGCGGGAACATCCATGAGCAGTTCTTC
CDR3 protein: CASSLISGNIHEQFF

V gene: TRBV28
D gene: -
J gene: TRBJ2-3
clone size: -
CDR3 DNA: TGTGCCAGCAGATCACAGGGACGTACGCAGTATTTT
CDR3 protein: CASRSQGRTQYF

V gene: TRBV20-1
D gene: TRBD2
J gene: TRBJ2-3
clone size: many
CDR3 DNA: TGCAGTGCTAGTGGTCTAGCGGGAGTGGGCACAGATACGCAGTATTTT
CDR3 protein: CSASGLAGVGTDTQYF

V gene: TRBV12-3/TRBV12-4
D gene: -
J gene: TRBJ1-1
clone size: many
CDR3 DNA: TGTGCCAGCAGTTTATTGGGGGGCAGCACTGAAGCTTTCTTT
CDR3 protein: CASSLLGGSTEAFF

V gene: TRBV15
D gene: TRBD2
J gene: TRBJ2-1
clone size: -
CDR3 DNA: TGTGCCACGAGACTAGCGGGGAGGAACAATGAGCAGTTCTTC
CDR3 protein: CATRLAGRNNEQFF

V gene: TRBV5-1
D gene: TRBD2
J gene: TRBJ2-1
clone size: many
CDR3 DNA: TGCGCCAGCAGCTTTAGCGGGAGGATCAATGAGCAGTTCTTC
CDR3 protein: CASSFSGRINEQFF

V gene: TRBV12-3/TRBV12-4
D gene: TRBD1
J gene: TRBJ1-2
clone size: -
CDR3 DNA: TGTGCCAGCAGGGGGACAGCGGTCTATGGCTACACCTTC
CDR3 protein: CASRGTAVYGYTF

V gene: TRBV4-2
D gene: -
J gene: TRBJ2-7
clone size: many
CDR3 DNA: TGTGCCAGCAGCCAAGAAGTGGAGGGGGGCGAGCAGTACTTC
CDR3 protein: CASSQEVEGGEQYF

V gene: TRBV27
D gene: -
J gene: TRBJ2-7
clone size: -
CDR3 DNA: TGTGCCAGCAGTTTGAGTGGTCTGTACTCCTACGAGCAGTACTTC
CDR3 protein: CASSLSGLYSYEQYF

V gene: TRBV5-6
D gene: -
J gene: TRBJ1-2
clone size: few
CDR3 DNA: TGTGCCAGCAGCCTGCAAGTCAGGTTCTTCTATGGCTACACCTTC
CDR3 protein: CASSLQVRFFYGYTF